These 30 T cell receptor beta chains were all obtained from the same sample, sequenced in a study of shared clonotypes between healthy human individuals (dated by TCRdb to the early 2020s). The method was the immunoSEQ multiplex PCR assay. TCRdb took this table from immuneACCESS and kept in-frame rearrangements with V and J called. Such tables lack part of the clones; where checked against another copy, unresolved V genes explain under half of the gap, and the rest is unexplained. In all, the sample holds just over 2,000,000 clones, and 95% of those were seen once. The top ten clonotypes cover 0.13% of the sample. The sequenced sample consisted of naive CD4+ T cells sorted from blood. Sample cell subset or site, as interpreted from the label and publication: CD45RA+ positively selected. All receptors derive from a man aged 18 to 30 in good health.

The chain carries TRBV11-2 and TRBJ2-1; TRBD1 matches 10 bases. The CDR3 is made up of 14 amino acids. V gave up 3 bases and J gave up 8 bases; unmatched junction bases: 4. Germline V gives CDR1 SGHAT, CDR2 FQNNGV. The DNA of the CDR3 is TGTGCCAGCAGCTTGACAGGGGGCAGGGATGAGCAGTTCTTC. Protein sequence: CASSLTGGRDEQFF.

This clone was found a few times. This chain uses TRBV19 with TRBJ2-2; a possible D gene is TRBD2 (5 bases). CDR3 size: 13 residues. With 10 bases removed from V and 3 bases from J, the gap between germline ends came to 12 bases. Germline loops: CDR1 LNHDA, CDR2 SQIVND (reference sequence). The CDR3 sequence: CATAAGYTGELFF. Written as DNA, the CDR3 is TGTGCCACAGCGGCGGGTTACACCGGGGAGCTGTTTTTT.

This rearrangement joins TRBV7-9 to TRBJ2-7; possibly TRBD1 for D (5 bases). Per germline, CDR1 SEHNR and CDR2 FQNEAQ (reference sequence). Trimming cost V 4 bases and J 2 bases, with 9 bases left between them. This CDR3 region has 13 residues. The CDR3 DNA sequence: TGTGCCAGCAGCTCACAGGTCCCCTACGAGCAGTACTTC. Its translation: CASSSQVPYEQYF.

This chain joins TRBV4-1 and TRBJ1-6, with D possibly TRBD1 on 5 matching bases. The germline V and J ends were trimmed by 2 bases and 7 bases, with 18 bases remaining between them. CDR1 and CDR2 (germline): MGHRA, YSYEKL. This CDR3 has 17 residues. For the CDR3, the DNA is TGCGCCAGCAGCCAACTCCGCATGGGGCCACGGAATTCACCCCTCCACTTT. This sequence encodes CASSQLRMGPRNSPLHF.

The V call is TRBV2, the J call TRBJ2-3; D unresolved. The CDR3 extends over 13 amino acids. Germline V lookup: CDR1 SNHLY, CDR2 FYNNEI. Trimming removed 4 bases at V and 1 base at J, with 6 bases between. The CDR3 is CASSVQGTDTQYF. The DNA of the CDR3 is TGTGCCAGCAGTGTTCAGGGCACAGATACGCAGTATTTT.

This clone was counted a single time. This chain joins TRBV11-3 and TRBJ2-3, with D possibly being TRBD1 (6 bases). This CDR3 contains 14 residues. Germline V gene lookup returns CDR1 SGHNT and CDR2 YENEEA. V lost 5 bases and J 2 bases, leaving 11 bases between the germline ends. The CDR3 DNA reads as TGTGCCAGCAGCACCAGGGGTGACACAGATACGCAGTATTTT. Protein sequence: CASSTRGDTDTQYF.

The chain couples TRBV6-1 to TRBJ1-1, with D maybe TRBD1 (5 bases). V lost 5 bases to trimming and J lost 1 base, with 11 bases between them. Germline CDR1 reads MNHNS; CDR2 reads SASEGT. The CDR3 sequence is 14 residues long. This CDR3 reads CASSWARGNTEAFF. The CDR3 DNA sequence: TGTGCCAGCAGTTGGGCGAGGGGGAACACTGAAGCTTTCTTT.

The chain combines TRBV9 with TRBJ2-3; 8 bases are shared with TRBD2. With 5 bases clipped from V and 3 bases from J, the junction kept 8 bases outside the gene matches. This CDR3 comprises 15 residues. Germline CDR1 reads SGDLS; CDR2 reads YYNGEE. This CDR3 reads CASSARGGHTDTQYF. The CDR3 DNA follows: TGTGCCAGCAGTGCCCGGGGGGGCCATACAGATACGCAGTATTTT.

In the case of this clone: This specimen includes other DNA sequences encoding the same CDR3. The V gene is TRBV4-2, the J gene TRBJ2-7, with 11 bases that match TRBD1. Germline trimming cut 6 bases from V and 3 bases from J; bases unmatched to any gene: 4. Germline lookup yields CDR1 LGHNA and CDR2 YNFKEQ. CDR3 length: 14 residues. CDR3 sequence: CASSPGTGGYEQYF. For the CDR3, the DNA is TGTGCCAGCAGTCCCGGGACAGGGGGCTACGAGCAGTACTTC.

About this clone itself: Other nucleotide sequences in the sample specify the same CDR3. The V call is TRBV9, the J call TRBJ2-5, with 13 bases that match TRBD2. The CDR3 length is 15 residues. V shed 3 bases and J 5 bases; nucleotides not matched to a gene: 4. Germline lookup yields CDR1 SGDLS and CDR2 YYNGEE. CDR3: CASSAGLAGVETQYF. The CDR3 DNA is TGTGCCAGCAGCGCCGGACTAGCGGGAGTGGAGACCCAGTACTTC.

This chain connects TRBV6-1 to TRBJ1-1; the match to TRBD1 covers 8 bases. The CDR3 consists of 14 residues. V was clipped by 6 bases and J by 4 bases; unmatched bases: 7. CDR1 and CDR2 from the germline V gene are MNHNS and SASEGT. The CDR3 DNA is TGTGCCAGCAGCCGGACAGGGAGGGGCACTGAAGCTTTCTTT. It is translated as CASSRTGRGTEAFF.

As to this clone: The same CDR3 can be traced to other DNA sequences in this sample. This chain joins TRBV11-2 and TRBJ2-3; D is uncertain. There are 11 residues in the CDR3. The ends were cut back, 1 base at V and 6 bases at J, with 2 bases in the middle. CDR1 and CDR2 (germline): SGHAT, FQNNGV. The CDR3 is CASSLGDTQYF. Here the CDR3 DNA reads TGTGCCAGCAGCTTAGGCGATACGCAGTATTTT.

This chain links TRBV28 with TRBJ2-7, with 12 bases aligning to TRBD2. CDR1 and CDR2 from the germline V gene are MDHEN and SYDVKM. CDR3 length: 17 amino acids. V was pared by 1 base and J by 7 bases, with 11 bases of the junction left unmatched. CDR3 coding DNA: TGTGCCAGCAGTTTATCGCCCGGACTAGCGGGACCTAGGGAGCAGTACTTC. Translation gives CASSLSPGLAGPREQYF. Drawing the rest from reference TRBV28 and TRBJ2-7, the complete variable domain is DVKVTQSSRYLVKRTGEKVFLECVQDMDHENMFWYRQDPGLGLRLIYFSYDVKMKEKGDIPEGYSVSREKKERFSLILESASTNQTSMYLCASSLSPGLAGPREQYFGPGTRLTVT.

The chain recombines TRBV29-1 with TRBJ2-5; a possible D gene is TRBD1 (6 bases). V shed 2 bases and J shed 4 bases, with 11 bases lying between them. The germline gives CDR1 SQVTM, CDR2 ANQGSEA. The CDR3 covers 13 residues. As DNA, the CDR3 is TGCAGCGTTGAAAGGGGGAGCCGAGAGACCCAGTACTTC. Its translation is CSVERGSRETQYF.

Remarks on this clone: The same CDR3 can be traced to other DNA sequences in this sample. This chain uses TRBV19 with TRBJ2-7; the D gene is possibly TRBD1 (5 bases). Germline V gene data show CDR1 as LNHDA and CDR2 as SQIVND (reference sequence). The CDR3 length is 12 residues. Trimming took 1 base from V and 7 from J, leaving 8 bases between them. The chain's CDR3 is CASSIGGGEQYF. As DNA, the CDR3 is TGTGCCAGTAGTATAGGGGGCGGAGAGCAGTACTTC.

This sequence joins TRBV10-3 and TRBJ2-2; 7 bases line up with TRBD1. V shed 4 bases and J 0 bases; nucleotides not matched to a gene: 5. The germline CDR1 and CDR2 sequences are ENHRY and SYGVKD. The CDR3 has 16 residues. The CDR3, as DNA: TGTGCCATCAGTGGGACAGGCCCTTCGAACACCGGGGAGCTGTTTTTT. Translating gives CAISGTGPSNTGELFF.

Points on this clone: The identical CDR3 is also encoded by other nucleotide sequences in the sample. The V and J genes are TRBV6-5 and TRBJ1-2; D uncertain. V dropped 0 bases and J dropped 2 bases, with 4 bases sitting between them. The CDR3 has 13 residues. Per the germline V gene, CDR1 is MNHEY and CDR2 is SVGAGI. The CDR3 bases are TGTGCCAGCAGTTACTCGCGAAACTATGGCTACACCTTC. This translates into CASSYSRNYGYTF.

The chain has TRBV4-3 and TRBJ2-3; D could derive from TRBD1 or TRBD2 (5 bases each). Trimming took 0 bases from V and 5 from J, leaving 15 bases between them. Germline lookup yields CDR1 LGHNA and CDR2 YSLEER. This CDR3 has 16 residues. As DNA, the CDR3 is TGCGCCAGCAGCCAAGACCCCGGGGCCCTGGGAGATACGCAGTATTTT. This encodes CASSQDPGALGDTQYF.

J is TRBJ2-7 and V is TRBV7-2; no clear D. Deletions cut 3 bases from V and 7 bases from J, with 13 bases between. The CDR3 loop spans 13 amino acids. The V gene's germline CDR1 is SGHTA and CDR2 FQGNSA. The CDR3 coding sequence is TGTGCCAGCAGCTTCGGTGGGGAAAGGGAGCAGTACTTC. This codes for CASSFGGEREQYF.

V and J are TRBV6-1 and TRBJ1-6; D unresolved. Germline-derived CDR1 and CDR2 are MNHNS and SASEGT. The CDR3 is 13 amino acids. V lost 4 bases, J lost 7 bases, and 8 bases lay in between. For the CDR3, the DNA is TGTGCCAGCAGTGTGGACGTCAATTCACCCCTCCACTTT. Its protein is CASSVDVNSPLHF.

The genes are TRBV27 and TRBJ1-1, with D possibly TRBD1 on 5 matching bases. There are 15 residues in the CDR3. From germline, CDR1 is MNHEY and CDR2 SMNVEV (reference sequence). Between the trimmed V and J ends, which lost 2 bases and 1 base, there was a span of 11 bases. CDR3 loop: CASSLTSGGNTEAFF. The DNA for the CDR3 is TGTGCCAGCAGTTTAACGAGTGGGGGGAACACTGAAGCTTTCTTT.

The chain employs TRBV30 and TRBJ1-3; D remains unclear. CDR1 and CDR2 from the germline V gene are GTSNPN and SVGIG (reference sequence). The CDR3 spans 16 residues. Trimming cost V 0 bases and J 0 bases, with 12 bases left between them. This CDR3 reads CAWSVHGSFSGNTIYF. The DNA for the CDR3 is TGTGCCTGGAGTGTACACGGCAGCTTCTCTGGAAACACCATATATTTT.

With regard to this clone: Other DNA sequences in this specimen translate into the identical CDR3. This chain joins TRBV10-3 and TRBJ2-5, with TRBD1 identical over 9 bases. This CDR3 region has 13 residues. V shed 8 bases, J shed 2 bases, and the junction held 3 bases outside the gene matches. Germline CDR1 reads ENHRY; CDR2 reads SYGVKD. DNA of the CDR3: TGTGCCATCTCCGGGACAGGGCAAGAGACCCAGTACTTC. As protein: CAISGTGQETQYF.

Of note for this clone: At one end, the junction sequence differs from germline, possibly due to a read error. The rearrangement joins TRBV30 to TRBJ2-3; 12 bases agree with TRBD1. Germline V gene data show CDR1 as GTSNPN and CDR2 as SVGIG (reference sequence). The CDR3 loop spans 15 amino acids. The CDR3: CAWSLGTGGTNTQYF. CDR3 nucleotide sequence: TGTGCCTGGAGTCTAGGGACAGGGGGCACAAATACGCAGTATTTT.

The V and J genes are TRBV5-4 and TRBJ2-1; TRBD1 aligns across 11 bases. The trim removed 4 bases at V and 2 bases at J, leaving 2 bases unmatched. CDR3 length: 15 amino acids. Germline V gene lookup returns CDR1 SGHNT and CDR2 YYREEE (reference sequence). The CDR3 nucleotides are TGTGCCAGCAGCGAGGGACAGGGGGCCTACAATGAGCAGTTCTTC. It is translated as CASSEGQGAYNEQFF.

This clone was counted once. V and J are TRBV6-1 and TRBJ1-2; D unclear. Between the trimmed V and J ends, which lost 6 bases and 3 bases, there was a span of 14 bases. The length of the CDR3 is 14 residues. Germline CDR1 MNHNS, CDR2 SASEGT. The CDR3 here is CASSPLGEDYGYTF. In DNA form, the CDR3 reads TGTGCCAGCAGCCCTCTCGGGGAGGACTATGGCTACACCTTC.

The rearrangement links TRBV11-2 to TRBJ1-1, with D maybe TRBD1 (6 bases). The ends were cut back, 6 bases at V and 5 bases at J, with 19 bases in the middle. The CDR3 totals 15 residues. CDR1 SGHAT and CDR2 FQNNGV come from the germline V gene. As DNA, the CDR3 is TGTGCCAGCAGGATAGCCCCGTGGGGGGCTACTGAAGCTTTCTTT. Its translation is CASRIAPWGATEAFF.

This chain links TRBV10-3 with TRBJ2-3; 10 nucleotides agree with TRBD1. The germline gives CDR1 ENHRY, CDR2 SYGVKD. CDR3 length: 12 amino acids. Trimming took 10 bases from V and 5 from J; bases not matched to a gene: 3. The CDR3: CATTGGLDTQYF. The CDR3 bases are TGTGCCACGACAGGGGGCTTAGATACGCAGTATTTT.

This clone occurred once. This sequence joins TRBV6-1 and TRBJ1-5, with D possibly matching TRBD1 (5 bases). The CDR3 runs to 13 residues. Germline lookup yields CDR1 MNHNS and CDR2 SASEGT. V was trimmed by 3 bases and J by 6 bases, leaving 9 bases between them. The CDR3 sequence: CASSEGPFQPQHF. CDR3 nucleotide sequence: TGTGCCAGCAGTGAGGGACCCTTTCAGCCCCAGCATTTT.

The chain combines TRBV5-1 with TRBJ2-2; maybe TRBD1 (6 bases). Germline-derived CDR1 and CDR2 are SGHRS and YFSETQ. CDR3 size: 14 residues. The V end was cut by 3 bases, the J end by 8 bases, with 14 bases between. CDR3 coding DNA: TGCGCCAGCAGCTCGACAGGTCTCGTTGGGGAGCTGTTTTTT. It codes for CASSSTGLVGELFF.